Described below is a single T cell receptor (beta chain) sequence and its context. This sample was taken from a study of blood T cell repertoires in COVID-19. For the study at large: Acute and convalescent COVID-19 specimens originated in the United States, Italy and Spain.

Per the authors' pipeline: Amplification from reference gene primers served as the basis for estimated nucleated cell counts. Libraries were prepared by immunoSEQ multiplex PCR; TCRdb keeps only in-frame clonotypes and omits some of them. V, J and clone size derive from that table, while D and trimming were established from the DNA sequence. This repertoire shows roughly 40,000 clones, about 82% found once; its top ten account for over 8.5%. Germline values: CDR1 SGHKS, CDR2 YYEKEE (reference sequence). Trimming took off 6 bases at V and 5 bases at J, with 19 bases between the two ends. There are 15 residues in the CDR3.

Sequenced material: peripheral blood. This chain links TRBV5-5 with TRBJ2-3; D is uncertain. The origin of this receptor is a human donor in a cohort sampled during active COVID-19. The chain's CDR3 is CASNLAADLVDTQYF. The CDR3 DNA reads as TGTGCCAGCAACCTGGCCGCAGATTTGGTAGATACGCAGTATTTT.